The TCR beta chain described here comes from a study of human T cells and chemical hapten exposure. The overall study: Upper-back patch tests with 0.01% DPC were read at 6 days.

CDR3 size: 12 residues. CDR1 and CDR2 (germline): DFQATT, SNEGSKA (reference sequence). The ends lost 6 bases at V and 4 bases at J; junction bases unmatched: 1. Time point noted: patch test 1, 2 weeks after DPC sensitization. This sample's treatment: therapeutic diphenylcyclopropenone sensitization with weekly scalp DPC. TCRdb recomputed calls from the RACE reads with MiXCR, one row per CDR3 protein. Of 75,000 to 100,000 distinct CDR3 sequences listed, roughly an eighth are singletons. The sample in question was whole blood, obtained in connection with sensitization to the hapten diphenylcyclopropenone (DPC). This sequence originates from a middle-aged woman with alopecia areata. Some clones in this sample may be carry-over from other donors' samples. This chain connects TRBV20-1 to TRBJ2-3, with 10 bases lining up with TRBD2. The CDR3 coding sequence is TGCAGTGCCCTAGCGGGAGCAGATACGCAGTATTTT. It translates to CSALAGADTQYF.